The next 5 T cell receptor beta chains were all read from a single sample in a study of T cells after yellow fever vaccination. TCRdb used MiXCR to reprocess the 5' RACE reads, holding one entry per CDR3 protein. The sample yields more than 300,000 distinct CDR3 sequences, roughly 6.8% seen once. The sample was PBMCs, taken about 49 days after the first yellow fever vaccination. These receptors were collected from a man aged 18 to 30 who received the YFV17D yellow fever vaccine.

The chain joins TRBV9 to TRBJ2-2, with 12 bases fitting TRBD1. The CDR3 sequence is 18 residues long. With 3 bases clipped from V and 5 bases from J, the junction kept 11 bases outside the gene matches. CDR1 is SGDLS and CDR2 is YYNGEE in the germline V gene. The CDR3 loop is CASSAPGQGARLTGELFF. The DNA of the CDR3 is TGTGCCAGCAGCGCGCCGGGACAGGGGGCGCGGTTGACCGGGGAGCTGTTTTTT.

The table lists this clonotype with a few counts. The chain has TRBV6-1 and TRBJ2-7, with 13 bases identical to TRBD2. Germline values: CDR1 MNHNS, CDR2 SASEGT. V lost 6 bases, J lost 1 base, and 0 bases stayed unmatched. The CDR3 has 14 amino acids. The CDR3, as DNA: TGTGCCAGCAGGACTAGCGGGGGGTCCTACGAGCAGTACTTC. Protein: CASRTSGGSYEQYF.

The rearrangement links TRBV7-3 to TRBJ2-3, with 10 bases lining up with TRBD2. CDR1 and CDR2 from the germline V gene are SGHTA and FQGTGA. The CDR3 runs 15 residues. J gave up 5 bases and V 5 bases, and 7 bases lay outside the gene matches. The CDR3: CASSLLSGGRDTQYF. CDR3 DNA sequence: TGTGCCAGCAGCCTCCTTAGCGGGGGGCGAGATACGCAGTATTTT.

This clonotype was detected ten times or more. The chain has TRBV20-1 and TRBJ1-2, with D unclear. Looked up from germline, CDR1 is DFQATT and CDR2 is SNEGSKA (reference sequence). V lost 3 bases and J 2 bases, leaving 7 bases between the germline ends. The CDR3 length is 12 residues. CDR3 sequence reads: CSASFRNYGYTF. CDR3 DNA sequence: TGCAGTGCTAGTTTTCGAAACTATGGCTACACCTTC.

The genes are TRBV12-5 and TRBJ2-7; 10 nucleotides line up with TRBD2. The germline V gene encodes CDR1 LGHNT and CDR2 FRNRAP. The CDR3 has 17 residues. Losses at the gene ends were 3 bases for V and 2 bases for J; bases not matched to a gene: 10. The DNA of the CDR3 is TGTGCTAGTGGTTTCCTCGCGACTAGCGGGTCCGCCTACGAGCAGTACTTC. Translation: CASGFLATSGSAYEQYF.